Each of the 29 T cell receptor beta chains below was sequenced from the same sample in a study of immune characteristics of hereditary and idiopathic chronic pancreatitis. Preparation of the library involved the immunoSEQ multiplex PCR assay. Not all clones reach the TCRdb copy of this immuneACCESS table, which keeps in-frame sequences only. Checked studies attribute under half of the gap to unresolved V genes and leave the rest unexplained. For this sample the table gives around 9,400 clones, of which more than 75% were detected only once. The biggest ten clones account for 14% of the sample. Chronic pancreatitis pancreas tissue came from patients undergoing total pancreatectomy with islet autotransplantation (TPIAT). What was sequenced was pancreas tissue with idiopathic chronic pancreatitis. The cell subset or site label here, explained by the study, means: chronic pancreatitis without an identified cause. These receptor sequences come from a human donor with chronic pancreatitis.

The chain joins TRBV28 to TRBJ1-2, with D possibly matching TRBD1 (5 bases). CDR1 and CDR2 (germline): MDHEN, SYDVKM. The ends were cut back, 7 bases at V and 8 bases at J, with 17 bases in the middle. This CDR3 contains 13 residues. CDR3 bases: TGTGCCAGCACCTACGGTCGGGGCTGGGGCTACACCTTC. Its translation: CASTYGRGWGYTF.

V gene TRBV7-8 combines with J gene TRBJ2-7; D remains unclear. V lost 4 bases, J lost 1 base, and 14 bases lay in between. In germline, CDR1 is SGHVS, CDR2 FQNEAQ. The CDR3 is 15 residues long. CDR3 DNA: TGTGCCAGCAGCTGGGCCGACGGCAGTTCCTACGAGCAGTACGTC. It is translated as CASSWADGSSYEQYV.

This CDR3 is CASSTGATNEKLFF. CDR3 nucleotide sequence: TGTGCCAGCAGTACAGGGGCAACTAATGAAAAACTGTTTTTT. The chain carries TRBV28 and TRBJ1-4; 7 bases are shared with TRBD1. Germline V gene data show CDR1 as MDHEN and CDR2 as SYDVKM. The CDR3 covers 14 residues. J gave up 0 bases and V 5 bases, and 0 bases lay outside the gene matches.

CDR3 DNA: TGTGCCAGCAGCCCAGGCCCGACAGGGGGCGCCTTCGAAGCTTTCTTT. Amino acid sequence: CASSPGPTGGAFEAFF. The rearrangement uses TRBV7-9 and TRBJ1-1; 10 bases fit TRBD1. Trimming at V came to 5 bases and at J to 8 bases, leaving 14 bases not matched to a gene. The CDR3 is 16 amino acids. The germline gives CDR1 SEHNR, CDR2 FQNEAQ (reference sequence).

The chain is built from TRBV27 and TRBJ1-5, with 8 bases lining up with TRBD1. CDR3 length: 15 residues. Germline V gene lookup returns CDR1 MNHEY and CDR2 SMNVEV (reference sequence). The trim removed 2 bases at V and 8 bases at J, leaving 8 bases unmatched. CDR3 DNA sequence: TGTGCCAGCAGTTTAACTCCTAACAGGGGGGAGCCCCAGCATTTT. This gives the protein CASSLTPNRGEPQHF.

The chain has TRBV5-1 and TRBJ2-2; D tentatively fits TRBD1 or TRBD2 (5 bases each). V dropped 3 bases and J dropped 4 bases, with 13 bases sitting between them. Germline CDR1 reads SGHRS; CDR2 reads YFSETQ. This CDR3 has 15 residues. The DNA for the CDR3 is TGCGCCAGCAGCTCCCCCGGGACGTCCACCGGGGAGCTGTTTTTT. Amino acid sequence: CASSSPGTSTGELFF.

The gene calls are TRBV6-2 or TRBV6-3 and TRBJ1-2, with D possibly being TRBD1 (5 bases). The CDR3 has 16 amino acids. Trimming left V 2 bases short and J 2 bases short, with 15 bases between. The germline V gene has CDR1 MNHEY and CDR2 SVGEGT. This CDR3 reads CASSYDPQGTNYGYTF. The CDR3 bases are TGTGCCAGCAGTTACGACCCGCAGGGAACCAACTATGGCTACACCTTC.

This chain's CDR3 is CASSQEGLLGKNIQYF. CDR3 DNA: TGTGCCAGTAGTCAAGAGGGGCTTCTTGGCAAAAACATTCAGTACTTC. This sequence joins TRBV19 and TRBJ2-4; D is perhaps TRBD1 or TRBD2 (5 bases each). The length of the CDR3 is 16 residues. V lost 5 bases, J lost 3 bases, and 17 bases lay in between. The germline gives CDR1 LNHDA, CDR2 SQIVND (reference sequence).

The sample holds one count of this clone. The same CDR3 can be traced to other DNA sequences in this sample. The rearrangement links TRBV28 to TRBJ1-2; the D gene is possibly TRBD1 (5 bases). The CDR3 totals 13 residues. Germline CDR1 MDHEN, CDR2 SYDVKM. Trimming shortened V by 6 bases and J by 3 bases, and 11 bases separated the two germline ends. In nucleotides, the CDR3 is TGTGCCAGCAGGGAGGGGTCGGACTATGGCTACACCTTC. Translating it yields CASREGSDYGYTF.

The V and J genes are TRBV27 and TRBJ1-5, with D perhaps TRBD1 (6 bases). The CDR3 extends over 13 amino acids. Germline V CDR1 and CDR2: MNHEY, SMNVEV (reference sequence). V lost 2 bases and J 7 bases, leaving 9 bases between the germline ends. The CDR3 DNA follows: TGTGCCAGCAGTTTACGCCAGGGGCAGCCCCAGCATTTT. This codes for CASSLRQGQPQHF.

V usage is TRBV6-5 and J usage is TRBJ1-1; D not resolved. V lost 0 bases and J 1 base, leaving 12 bases between the germline ends. This CDR3 is 16 amino acids long. CDR1 and CDR2 from the germline V gene are MNHEY and SVGAGI. CDR3 sequence reads: CASSYSSRVTNTEAFF. CDR3 coding DNA: TGTGCCAGCAGTTACTCAAGTCGGGTGACGAACACTGAAGCTTTCTTT.

The rearrangement links TRBV5-1 to TRBJ1-4, with a tentative D call TRBD1 (5 bases). V lost 0 bases to trimming and J lost 7 bases, with 16 bases between them. CDR1 and CDR2 (germline): SGHRS, YFSETQ. The CDR3 sequence is 16 residues long. DNA of the CDR3: TGCGCCAGCAGCTTGGGCCCTACAGGAAGCCCTGAAAAACTGTTTTTT. It encodes CASSLGPTGSPEKLFF.

The chain links TRBV14 to TRBJ2-1, with D tentatively TRBD2 (7 bases). V lost 5 bases to trimming and J lost 8 bases, with 19 bases between them. Germline assignment: CDR1 SGHDN and CDR2 FVKESK. This CDR3 comprises 15 residues. In DNA, the CDR3 is TGTGCCAGCAGCGTCGGGGGGCTTGATCTTTATGAGCAGTTCTTC. Amino acids: CASSVGGLDLYEQFF.

This clone showed up just a few times. This chain's CDR3 is CASSSTGGNDYGYTF. CDR3 DNA sequence: TGCGCCAGCAGCTCCACAGGGGGCAACGACTATGGCTACACCTTC. This rearrangement joins TRBV5-1 to TRBJ1-2; 9 bases map to TRBD1. Trimming took 3 bases from V and 3 from J; bases not matched to a gene: 6. Germline CDR1 is SGHRS and CDR2 is YFSETQ. The CDR3 covers 15 residues.

The chain links TRBV5-1 to TRBJ2-3; maybe TRBD2 (5 bases). Germline values: CDR1 SGHRS, CDR2 YFSETQ. This CDR3 comprises 16 residues. Trimming left V 2 bases short and J 1 base short, with 14 bases between. In nucleotides, the CDR3 is TGCGCCAGCAGCTTCGGACCTAGCTCCGGCACAGATACGCAGTATTTT. It specifies CASSFGPSSGTDTQYF.

This chain connects TRBV29-1 to TRBJ1-1; TRBD1 matches 9 bases. The CDR3 sequence is 15 residues long. The germline V gene encodes CDR1 SQVTM and CDR2 ANQGSEA. With V trimmed by 6 bases and J by 5 bases, 13 bases remained unmatched. Here the CDR3 DNA reads TGCAGCGTGAAGCTCGGGACAGGGTCAGGAACTGAAGCTTTCTTT. Its protein is CSVKLGTGSGTEAFF.

In its sample, this clone was seen a few times. The chain couples TRBV5-6 to TRBJ1-5, with D perhaps matching TRBD1 (5 bases). This CDR3 contains 16 residues. Germline CDR1 reads SGHDT; CDR2 reads YYEEEE. With 4 bases removed from V and 3 bases from J, the gap between germline ends came to 17 bases. The CDR3 here is CASSAGGGSFNQPQHF. The CDR3 region has the DNA TGTGCCAGCAGCGCAGGCGGGGGAAGCTTCAATCAGCCCCAGCATTTT.

This clone was recorded only once. This sequence joins TRBV18 and TRBJ1-2; possible D gene TRBD1, 5 bases. Germline V gene sequence: CDR1 KGHSH, CDR2 LQKENI. Deletions cut 3 bases from V and 4 bases from J, with 15 bases between. The CDR3 has 15 residues. The CDR3, as DNA: TGTGCCAGCTCACCTTCAGGGATGGATCCCTATGGCTACACCTTC. Translation: CASSPSGMDPYGYTF.

This clone was recorded a few times. The CDR3 coding sequence is TGTGCCAGCACTACGTATAGCGGGGTGTCCTACAATGAGCAGTTCTTC. This translates into CASTTYSGVSYNEQFF. The chain carries TRBV27 and TRBJ2-1, with 8 bases fitting TRBD2. J lost 1 base, V lost 7 bases, and 9 bases had no gene match. Germline V gene sequence: CDR1 MNHEY, CDR2 SMNVEV (reference sequence). This CDR3 is built from 16 residues.

The chain recombines TRBV15 with TRBJ1-5, with 9 bases matching TRBD1. CDR1 and CDR2 (germline): LNHNV, YYDKDF (reference sequence). V gave up 1 base and J gave up 6 bases; unmatched junction bases: 10. This CDR3 spans 17 amino acids. The CDR3 DNA is TGTGCCACCAGCAGAGCTTCGAGGGACAGGGTCATTCAGCCCCAGCATTTT. This encodes CATSRASRDRVIQPQHF.

The chain carries TRBV28 and TRBJ1-4; D remains ambiguous. V lost 2 bases and J 4 bases, leaving 8 bases between the germline ends. The germline CDR1 and CDR2 sequences are MDHEN and SYDVKM. CDR3 size: 14 residues. In DNA, the CDR3 is TGTGCCAGCAGTTTAGCCCAGGTTAATGAAAAACTGTTTTTT. Its translation is CASSLAQVNEKLFF. Combining the CDR3 with reference TRBV28 and TRBJ1-4 gives the whole variable domain DVKVTQSSRYLVKRTGEKVFLECVQDMDHENMFWYRQDPGLGLRLIYFSYDVKMKEKGDIPEGYSVSREKKERFSLILESASTNQTSMYLCASSLAQVNEKLFFGSGTQLSVL.

The chain combines TRBV29-1 with TRBJ1-2; D unresolved. The V end was cut by 5 bases, the J end by 8 bases, with 9 bases between. Germline loops: CDR1 SQVTM, CDR2 ANQGSEA. The CDR3 spans 10 residues. This chain's CDR3 is CSVLEAGYTF. The CDR3 bases are TGCAGCGTTCTGGAGGCGGGCTACACCTTC.

CDR3 sequence (DNA): TGTGCCAGCAGCCAATCCTTGACAGGGTACAATCAGCCCCAGCATTTT. Amino acid sequence: CASSQSLTGYNQPQHF. J is TRBJ1-5 and V is TRBV3-1 (or the pseudogene TRBV3-2), with 7 positions matching TRBD1. Germline V gene lookup returns CDR1 LGHDT and CDR2 YNNKEL (reference sequence). V lost 2 bases and J lost 3; bases outside the gene matches: 7. The CDR3 spans 16 residues.

This clone showed up just a few times. The chain recombines TRBV30 with TRBJ2-5; a possible D gene is TRBD1 (6 bases). The CDR3 runs 13 residues. Trimming took 5 bases from V and 5 from J, leaving 15 bases between them. Germline CDR1 is GTSNPN and CDR2 is SVGIG (reference sequence). The CDR3 region is CAWFKQGVETQYF. CDR3 coding DNA: TGTGCCTGGTTCAAACAGGGTGTCGAGACCCAGTACTTC. Using reference TRBV30 and TRBJ2-5 for the parts outside the CDR3, the full variable domain is SQTIHQWPATLVQPVGSPLSLECTVEGTSNPNLYWYRQAAGRGLQLLFYSVGIGQISSEVPQNLSASRPQDRQFILSSKKLLLSDSGFYLCAWFKQGVETQYFGPGTRLLVL.

The chain employs TRBV9 and TRBJ1-6, with 8 bases aligning to TRBD1. The germline V gene has CDR1 SGDLS and CDR2 YYNGEE. There are 15 residues in the CDR3. Trimming took 4 bases from V and 6 from J; bases not matched to a gene: 6. The CDR3 bases are TGTGCCAGCAGCCCAAGGACAGGGAGTAATTCACCCCTCCACTTT. As protein: CASSPRTGSNSPLHF.

The chain couples TRBV4-3 to TRBJ2-5, with D maybe TRBD1 (6 bases). CDR3 length equals 13 residues. Trimming removed 4 bases from V and 4 bases from J, with 10 bases in between. Germline V gives CDR1 LGHNA, CDR2 YSLEER. CDR3 sequence reads: CASSLGQGETQYF. CDR3 sequence (DNA): TGCGCCAGCAGCCTGGGACAAGGAGAGACCCAGTACTTC.

CDR3 sequence reads: CASSEDRRLLAGGTDTQYF. CDR3 nucleotide sequence: TGTGCCAGCAGTGAGGACCGACGCCTACTAGCGGGAGGCACAGATACGCAGTATTTT. The rearrangement joins TRBV6-1 to TRBJ2-3; the match to TRBD2 covers 11 bases. The J segment lost 1 base and the V segment lost 3 bases, leaving 12 bases of the junction unmatched. The CDR3 extends over 19 amino acids. CDR1 and CDR2 from the germline V gene are MNHNS and SASEGT.

The V call is TRBV28, the J call TRBJ2-1; D is perhaps TRBD1 (6 bases). Germline V CDR1 and CDR2: MDHEN, SYDVKM. The CDR3 extends over 17 amino acids. V was trimmed by 6 bases and J by 2 bases, leaving 20 bases between them. Here the CDR3 reads CASSPLVGQSPYNEQFF. Written as DNA, the CDR3 is TGTGCCAGCAGCCCCTTAGTTGGACAGTCTCCCTACAATGAGCAGTTCTTC.

The chain carries TRBV4-3 and TRBJ1-2, with TRBD1 identical over 7 bases. The germline V gene encodes CDR1 LGHNA and CDR2 YSLEER. V lost 4 bases to trimming and J lost 5 bases; unmatched junction nucleotides: 4. The CDR3 consists of 13 residues. The CDR3 protein is CASSPQGGYGYTF. The CDR3 DNA is TGCGCCAGCAGCCCTCAGGGGGGGTATGGCTACACCTTC.